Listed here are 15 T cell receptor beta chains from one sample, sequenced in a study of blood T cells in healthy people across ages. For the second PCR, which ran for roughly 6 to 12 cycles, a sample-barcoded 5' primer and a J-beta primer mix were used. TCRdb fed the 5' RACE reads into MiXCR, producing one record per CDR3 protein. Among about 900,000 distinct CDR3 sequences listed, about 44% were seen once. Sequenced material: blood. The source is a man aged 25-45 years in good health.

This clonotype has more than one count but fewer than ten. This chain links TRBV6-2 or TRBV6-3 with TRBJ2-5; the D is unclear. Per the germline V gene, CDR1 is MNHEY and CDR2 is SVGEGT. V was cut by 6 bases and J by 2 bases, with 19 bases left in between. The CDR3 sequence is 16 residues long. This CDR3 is CASRPTFLGRQETQYF. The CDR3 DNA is TGTGCCAGCAGACCGACCTTCTTGGGCAGGCAAGAGACCCAGTACTTC.

CDR3: CSASSRGPSYEQYF. The CDR3 nucleotides are TGCAGTGCTAGTAGCAGGGGGCCCTCCTACGAGCAGTACTTC. The chain carries TRBV20-1 and TRBJ2-7; 8 bases map to TRBD1. Germline assignment: CDR1 DFQATT and CDR2 SNEGSKA (reference sequence). J lost 0 bases, V lost 3 bases, and 4 bases had no gene match. This CDR3 spans 14 amino acids.

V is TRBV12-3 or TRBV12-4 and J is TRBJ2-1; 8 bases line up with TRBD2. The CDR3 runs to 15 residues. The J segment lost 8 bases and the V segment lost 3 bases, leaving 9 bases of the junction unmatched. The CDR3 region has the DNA TGTGCCAGCAGTTTCCGGGGGGGTGGCTGGGATGAGCAGTTCTTC. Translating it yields CASSFRGGGWDEQFF.

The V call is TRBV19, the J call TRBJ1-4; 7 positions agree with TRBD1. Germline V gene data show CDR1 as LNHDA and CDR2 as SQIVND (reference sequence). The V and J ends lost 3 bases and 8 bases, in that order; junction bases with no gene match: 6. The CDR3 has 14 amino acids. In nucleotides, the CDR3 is TGTGCCAGTAGTATGAGGGTGACAGGGGAAAAACTGTTTTTT. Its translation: CASSMRVTGEKLFF.

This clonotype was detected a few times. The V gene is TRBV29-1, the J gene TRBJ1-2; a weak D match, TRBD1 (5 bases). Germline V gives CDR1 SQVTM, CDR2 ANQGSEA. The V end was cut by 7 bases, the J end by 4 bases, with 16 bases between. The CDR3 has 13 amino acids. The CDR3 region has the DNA TGCAGCGCTTGGGTGGGGGGTAGCTATGGCTACACCTTC. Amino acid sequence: CSAWVGGSYGYTF.

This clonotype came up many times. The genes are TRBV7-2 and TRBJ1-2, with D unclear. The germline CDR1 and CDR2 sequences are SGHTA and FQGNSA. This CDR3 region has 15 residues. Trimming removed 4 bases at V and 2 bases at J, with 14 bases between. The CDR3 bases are TGTGCCAGCAGCTCCATGGATGGAGGGAACTATGGCTACACCTTC. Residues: CASSSMDGGNYGYTF. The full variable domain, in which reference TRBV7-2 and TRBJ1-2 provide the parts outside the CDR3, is GAGVSQSPSNKVTEKGKDVELRCDPISGHTALYWYRQSLGQGLEFLIYFQGNSAPDKSGLPSDRFSAERTGGSVSTLTIQRTQQEDSAVYLCASSSMDGGNYGYTFGSGTRLTVV.

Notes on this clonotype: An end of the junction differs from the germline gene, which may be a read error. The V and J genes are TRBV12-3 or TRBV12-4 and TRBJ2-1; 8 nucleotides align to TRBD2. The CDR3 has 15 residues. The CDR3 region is CASRTYGGAYDEQFF. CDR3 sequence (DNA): TGTGCCAGCAGGACCTACGGGGGGGCCTACGATGAGCAGTTCTTC.

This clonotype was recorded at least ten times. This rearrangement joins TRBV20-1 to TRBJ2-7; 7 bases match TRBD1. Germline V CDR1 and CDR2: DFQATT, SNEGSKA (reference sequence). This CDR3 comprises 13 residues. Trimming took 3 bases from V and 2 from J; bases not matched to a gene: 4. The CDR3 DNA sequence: TGCAGTGCTAGGAGGGACAGCCCCTACGAGCAGTACTTC. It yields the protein CSARRDSPYEQYF.

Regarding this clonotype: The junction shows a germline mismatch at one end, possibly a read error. CDR3 nucleotides: TGTGCCAGCAGCTTGGATCCAGATACGCGGTATTTT. Translation: CASSLDPDTRYF. V and J are TRBV7-9 and TRBJ2-3; D unclear. Germline-derived CDR1 and CDR2 are SEHNR and FQNEAQ (reference sequence). The CDR3 contains 12 residues.

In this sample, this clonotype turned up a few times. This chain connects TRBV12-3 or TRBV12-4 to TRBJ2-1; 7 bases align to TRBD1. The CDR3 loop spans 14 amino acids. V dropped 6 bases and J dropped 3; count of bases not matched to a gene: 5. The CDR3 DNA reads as TGTGCCAGCAGGGGGACAGTAGACTACAATGAGCAGTTCTTC. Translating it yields CASRGTVDYNEQFF.

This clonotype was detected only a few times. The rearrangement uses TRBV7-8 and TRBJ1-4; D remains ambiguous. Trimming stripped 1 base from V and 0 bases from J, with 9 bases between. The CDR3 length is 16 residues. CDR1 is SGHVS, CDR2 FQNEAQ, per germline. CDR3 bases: TGTGCCAGCAGCTTAGATTGGACGTCAACTAATGAAAAACTGTTTTTT. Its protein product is CASSLDWTSTNEKLFF.

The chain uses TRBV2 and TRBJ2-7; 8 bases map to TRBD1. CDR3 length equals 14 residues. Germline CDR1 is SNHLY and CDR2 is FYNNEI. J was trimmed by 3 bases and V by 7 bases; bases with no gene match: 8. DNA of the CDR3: TGTGCCAGCAAAAGGACAGGGTTGGGCTACGAGCAGTACTTC. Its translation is CASKRTGLGYEQYF.

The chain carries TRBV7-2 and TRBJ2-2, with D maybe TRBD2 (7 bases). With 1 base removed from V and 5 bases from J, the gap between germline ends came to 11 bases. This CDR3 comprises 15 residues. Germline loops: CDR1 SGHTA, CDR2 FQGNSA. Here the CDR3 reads CASSLGGGLTGELFF. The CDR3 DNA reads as TGTGCCAGCAGCTTAGGGGGGGGCCTAACCGGGGAGCTGTTTTTT. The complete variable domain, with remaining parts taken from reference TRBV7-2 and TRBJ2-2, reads GAGVSQSPSNKVTEKGKDVELRCDPISGHTALYWYRQSLGQGLEFLIYFQGNSAPDKSGLPSDRFSAERTGGSVSTLTIQRTQQEDSAVYLCASSLGGGLTGELFFGEGSRLTVL.

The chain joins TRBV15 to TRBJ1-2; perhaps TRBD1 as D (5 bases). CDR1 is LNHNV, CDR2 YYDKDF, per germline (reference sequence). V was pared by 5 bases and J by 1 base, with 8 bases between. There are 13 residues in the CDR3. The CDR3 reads CATSARGNYGYTF. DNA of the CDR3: TGTGCCACCAGCGCAAGGGGTAACTATGGCTACACCTTC.

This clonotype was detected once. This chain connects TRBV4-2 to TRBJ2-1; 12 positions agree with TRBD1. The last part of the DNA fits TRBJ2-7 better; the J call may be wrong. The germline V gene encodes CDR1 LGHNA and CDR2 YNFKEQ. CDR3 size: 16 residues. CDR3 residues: CASSQDQGTGGERQYF. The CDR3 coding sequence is TGTGCCAGCAGCCAAGATCAAGGGACAGGGGGCGAGAGGCAGTACTTC.